This T cell receptor (beta chain) was sequenced for a study of T-cell memory formation after mild COVID-19. Germline lookup yields CDR1 MNHEY and CDR2 SMNVEV (reference sequence). V lost 0 bases, J lost 2 bases, and 11 bases lay in between. The CDR3 spans 15 residues. Worth noting for this clonotype: Its antigen is not known.

Study outcomes and limitations: There was a balanced CD4/CD8 profile in clones contracting day 15 to 85, and later expanders leaned CD4+.

Amplification by 5'RACE using constant-segment primers produced TCR alpha and TCR beta cDNA libraries that carried sample barcodes and UMIs. One entry per CDR3 protein results from TCRdb running MiXCR on the 5' RACE reads. The sample has fewer than 200,000 distinct CDR3 sequences, 20% to 25% seen once. The chain links TRBV27 to TRBJ2-7; the D call may be TRBD1 or TRBD2 (6 bases each). This TCR came from an adult woman who had mild COVID-19 (a few samples of this study predate the infection). Cell type and time point are not known. Sequenced: PBMCs or a T cell subset sorted from them (not recorded which). The CDR3 here is CASSLSSGDTYEQYF. DNA for the CDR3: TGTGCCAGCAGTTTATCGTCGGGGGACACCTACGAGCAGTACTTC.